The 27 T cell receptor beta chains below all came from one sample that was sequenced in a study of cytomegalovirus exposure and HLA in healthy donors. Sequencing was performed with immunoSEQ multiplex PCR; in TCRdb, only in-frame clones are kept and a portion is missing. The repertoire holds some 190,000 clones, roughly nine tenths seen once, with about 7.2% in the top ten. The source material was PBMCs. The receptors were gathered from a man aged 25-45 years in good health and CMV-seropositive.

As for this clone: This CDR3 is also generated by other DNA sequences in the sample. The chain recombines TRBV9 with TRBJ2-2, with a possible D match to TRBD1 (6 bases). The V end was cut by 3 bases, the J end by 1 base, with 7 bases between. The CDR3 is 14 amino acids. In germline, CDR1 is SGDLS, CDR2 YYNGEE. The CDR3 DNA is TGTGCCAGCAGCGAGACAGGGAACACCGGGGAGCTGTTTTTT. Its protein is CASSETGNTGELFF.

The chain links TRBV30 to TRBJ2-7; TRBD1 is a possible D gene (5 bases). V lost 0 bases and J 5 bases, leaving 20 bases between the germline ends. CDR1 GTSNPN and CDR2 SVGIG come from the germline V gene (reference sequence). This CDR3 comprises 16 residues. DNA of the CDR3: TGTGCCTGGAGTGTAATGCTCGGGCAGGGTAGGGACGAGCAGTACTTC. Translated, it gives CAWSVMLGQGRDEQYF. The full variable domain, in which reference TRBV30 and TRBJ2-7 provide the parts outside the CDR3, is SQTIHQWPATLVQPVGSPLSLECTVEGTSNPNLYWYRQAAGRGLQLLFYSVGIGQISSEVPQNLSASRPQDRQFILSSKKLLLSDSGFYLCAWSVMLGQGRDEQYFGPGTRLTVT.

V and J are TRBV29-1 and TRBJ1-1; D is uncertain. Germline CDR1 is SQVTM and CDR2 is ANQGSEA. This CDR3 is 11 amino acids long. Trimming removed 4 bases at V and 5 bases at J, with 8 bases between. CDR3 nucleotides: TGCAGCGTTGTGGGGTTTACTGAAGCTTTCTTT. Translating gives CSVVGFTEAFF.

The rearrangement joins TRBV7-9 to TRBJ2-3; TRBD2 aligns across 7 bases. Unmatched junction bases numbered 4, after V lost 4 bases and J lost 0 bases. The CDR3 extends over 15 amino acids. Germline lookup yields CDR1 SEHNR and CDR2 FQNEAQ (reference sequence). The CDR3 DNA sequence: TGTGCCAGCAGCTATAGCGGGCCTAGCACAGATACGCAGTATTTT. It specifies CASSYSGPSTDTQYF.

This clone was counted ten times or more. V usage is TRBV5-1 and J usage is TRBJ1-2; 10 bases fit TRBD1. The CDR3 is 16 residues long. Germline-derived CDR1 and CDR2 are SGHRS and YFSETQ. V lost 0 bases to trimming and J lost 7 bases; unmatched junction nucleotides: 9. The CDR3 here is CASSLAASGTGVGYTF. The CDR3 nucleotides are TGCGCCAGCAGCTTGGCAGCCTCCGGGACAGGGGTTGGCTACACCTTC.

The CDR3 loop is CASSEVAGRGRTEAFF. CDR3 sequence (DNA): TGTGCCAGCAGTGAAGTGGCAGGTAGGGGGAGGACTGAAGCTTTCTTT. The chain has TRBV6-1 and TRBJ1-1; maybe TRBD1 (6 bases). Trimming took 1 base from V and 5 from J, leaving 17 bases between them. CDR1 is MNHNS, CDR2 SASEGT, per germline. The CDR3 spans 16 residues.

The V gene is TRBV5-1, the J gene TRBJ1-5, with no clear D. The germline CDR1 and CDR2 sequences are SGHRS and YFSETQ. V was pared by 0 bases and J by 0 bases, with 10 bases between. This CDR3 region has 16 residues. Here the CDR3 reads CASSLAASHSNQPQHF. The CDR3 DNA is TGCGCCAGCAGCTTGGCGGCCAGCCATAGCAATCAGCCCCAGCATTTT.

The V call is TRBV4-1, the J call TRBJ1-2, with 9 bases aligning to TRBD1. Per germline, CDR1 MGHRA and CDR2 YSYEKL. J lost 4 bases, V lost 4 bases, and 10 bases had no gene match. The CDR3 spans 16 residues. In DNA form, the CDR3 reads TGCGCCAGCAGCCCAAGACAGGGGGGGTTATTCTATGGCTACACCTTC. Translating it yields CASSPRQGGLFYGYTF.

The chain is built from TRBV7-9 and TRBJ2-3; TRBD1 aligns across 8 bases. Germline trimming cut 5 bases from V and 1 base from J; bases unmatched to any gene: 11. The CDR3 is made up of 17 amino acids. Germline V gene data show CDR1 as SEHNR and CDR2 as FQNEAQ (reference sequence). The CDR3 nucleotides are TGTGCCAGCAGCCCATCCCCGTCGGGACAGGGCACAGATACGCAGTATTTT. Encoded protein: CASSPSPSGQGTDTQYF.

For the CDR3, the DNA is TGCGCCAGCAGCCTAGTGGTGGCCCCCGGAGAAAAACTGTTTTTT. It specifies CASSLVVAPGEKLFF. The rearrangement joins TRBV4-1 to TRBJ1-4; D gene ambiguous. Germline V gives CDR1 MGHRA, CDR2 YSYEKL. The CDR3 consists of 15 residues. The ends were cut back, 4 bases at V and 8 bases at J, with 17 bases in the middle.

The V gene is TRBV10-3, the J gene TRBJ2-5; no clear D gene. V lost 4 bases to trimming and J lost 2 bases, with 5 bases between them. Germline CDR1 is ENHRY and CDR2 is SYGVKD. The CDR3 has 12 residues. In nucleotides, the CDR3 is TGTGCCATCAGTGCAAGACAAGAGACCCAGTACTTC. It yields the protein CAISARQETQYF.

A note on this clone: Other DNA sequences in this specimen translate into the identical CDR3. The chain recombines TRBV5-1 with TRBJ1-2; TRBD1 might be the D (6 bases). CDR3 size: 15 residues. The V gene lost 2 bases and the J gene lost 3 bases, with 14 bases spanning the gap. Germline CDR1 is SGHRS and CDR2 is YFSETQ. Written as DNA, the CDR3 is TGCGCCAGCAGCTTAGGGCAGGGGCGGGACTATGGCTACACCTTC. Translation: CASSLGQGRDYGYTF. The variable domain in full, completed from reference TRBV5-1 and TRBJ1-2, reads KAGVTQTPRYLIKTRGQQVTLSCSPISGHRSVSWYQQTPGQGLQFLFEYFSETQRNKGNFPGRFSGRQFSNSRSEMNVSTLELGDSALYLCASSLGQGRDYGYTFGSGTRLTVV.

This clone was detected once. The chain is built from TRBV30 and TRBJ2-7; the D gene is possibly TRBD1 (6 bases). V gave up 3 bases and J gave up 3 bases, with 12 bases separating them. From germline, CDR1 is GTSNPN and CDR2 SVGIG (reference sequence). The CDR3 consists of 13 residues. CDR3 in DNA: TGTGCCTGGAGCGGGACACCCCTCTACGAGCAGTACTTC. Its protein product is CAWSGTPLYEQYF.

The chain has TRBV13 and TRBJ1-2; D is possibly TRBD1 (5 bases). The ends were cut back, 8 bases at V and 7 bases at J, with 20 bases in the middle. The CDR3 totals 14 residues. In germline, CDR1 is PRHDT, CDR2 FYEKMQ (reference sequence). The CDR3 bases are TGTGCCAGCCGTCAGAGTGGGGGGAAGTTTGGCTACACCTTC. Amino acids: CASRQSGGKFGYTF.

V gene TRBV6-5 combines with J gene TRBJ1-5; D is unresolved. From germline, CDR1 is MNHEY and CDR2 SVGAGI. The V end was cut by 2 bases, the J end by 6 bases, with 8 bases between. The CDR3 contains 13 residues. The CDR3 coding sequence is TGTGCCAGCAGTTACAGGCAGGCTCAGCCCCAGCATTTT. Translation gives CASSYRQAQPQHF.

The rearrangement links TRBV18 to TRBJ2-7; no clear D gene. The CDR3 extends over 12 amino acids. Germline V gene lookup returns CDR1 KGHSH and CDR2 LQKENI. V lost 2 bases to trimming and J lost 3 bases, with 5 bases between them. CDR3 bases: TGTGCCAGCTCACCAAAGGACTACGAGCAGTACTTC. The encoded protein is CASSPKDYEQYF. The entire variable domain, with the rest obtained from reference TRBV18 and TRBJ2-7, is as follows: NAGVMQNPRHLVRRRGQEARLRCSPMKGHSHVYWYRQLPEEGLKFMVYLQKENIIDESGMPKERFSAEFPKEGPSILRIQQVVRGDSAAYFCASSPKDYEQYFGPGTRLTVT.

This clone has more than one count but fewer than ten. The DNA for the CDR3 is TGTGCCAGCAGGGAGGGGGGACAGGGGAGCTATGGCTACACCTTC. Amino acid sequence: CASREGGQGSYGYTF. The chain is built from TRBV28 and TRBJ1-2, with TRBD1 matching 10 bases. This CDR3 region has 15 residues. Trimming removed 6 bases from V and 4 bases from J; junction bases left unmatched: 8. CDR1 and CDR2 from the germline V gene are MDHEN and SYDVKM.

CDR3 loop: CASSFHRVQETQYF. CDR3 coding DNA: TGTGCCAGCAGCTTCCACAGGGTCCAAGAGACCCAGTACTTC. The rearrangement joins TRBV11-3 to TRBJ2-5; D is possibly TRBD1 (6 bases). The CDR3 is 14 amino acids. The germline gives CDR1 SGHNT, CDR2 YENEEA. Trimming took 3 bases from V and 1 from J, leaving 9 bases between them. The full variable domain, in which reference TRBV11-3 and TRBJ2-5 provide the parts outside the CDR3, is EAGVVQSPRYKIIEKKQPVAFWCNPISGHNTLYWYLQNLGQGPELLIRYENEEAVDDSQLPKDRFSAERLKGVDSTLKIQPAELGDSAVYLCASSFHRVQETQYFGPGTRLLVL.

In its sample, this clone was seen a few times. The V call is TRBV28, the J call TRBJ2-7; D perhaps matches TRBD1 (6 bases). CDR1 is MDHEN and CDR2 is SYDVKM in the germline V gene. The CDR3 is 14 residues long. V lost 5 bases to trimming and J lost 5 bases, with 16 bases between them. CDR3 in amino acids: CASSTTGSWHEQYF. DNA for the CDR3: TGTGCCAGCAGTACCACAGGGTCTTGGCACGAGCAGTACTTC.

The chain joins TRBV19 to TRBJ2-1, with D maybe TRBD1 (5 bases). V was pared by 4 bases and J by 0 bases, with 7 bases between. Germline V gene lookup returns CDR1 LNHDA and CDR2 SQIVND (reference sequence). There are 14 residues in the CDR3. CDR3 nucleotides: TGTGCCAGTAGTAATCAGGGCTCCTACAATGAGCAGTTCTTC. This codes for CASSNQGSYNEQFF.

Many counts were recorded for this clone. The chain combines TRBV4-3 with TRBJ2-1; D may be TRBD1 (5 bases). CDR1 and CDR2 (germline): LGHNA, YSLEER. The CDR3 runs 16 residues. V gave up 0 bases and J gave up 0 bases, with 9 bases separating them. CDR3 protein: CASSQDQGTSYNEQFF. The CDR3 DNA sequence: TGCGCCAGCAGCCAAGATCAGGGAACCTCCTACAATGAGCAGTTCTTC.

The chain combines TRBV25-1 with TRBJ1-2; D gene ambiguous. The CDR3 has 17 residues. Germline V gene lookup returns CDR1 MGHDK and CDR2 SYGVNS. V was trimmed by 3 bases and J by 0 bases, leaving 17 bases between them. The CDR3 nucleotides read TGTGCCAGCAGTGACCAACTCGAGCCGAAAACTAACTATGGCTACACCTTC. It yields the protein CASSDQLEPKTNYGYTF.

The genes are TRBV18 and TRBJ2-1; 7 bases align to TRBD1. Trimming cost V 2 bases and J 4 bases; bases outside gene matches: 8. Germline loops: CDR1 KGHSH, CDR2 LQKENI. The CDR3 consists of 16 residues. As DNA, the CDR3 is TGTGCCAGCTCACCATCGAAACAGGGGCCATACAATGAGCAGTTCTTC. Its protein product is CASSPSKQGPYNEQFF.

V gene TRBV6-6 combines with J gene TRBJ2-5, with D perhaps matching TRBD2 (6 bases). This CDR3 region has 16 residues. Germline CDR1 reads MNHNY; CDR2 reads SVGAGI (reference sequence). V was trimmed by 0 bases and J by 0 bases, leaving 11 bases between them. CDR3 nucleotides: TGTGCCAGCAGTTACTCAGGGGCGGGGTACCAAGAGACCCAGTACTTC. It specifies CASSYSGAGYQETQYF.

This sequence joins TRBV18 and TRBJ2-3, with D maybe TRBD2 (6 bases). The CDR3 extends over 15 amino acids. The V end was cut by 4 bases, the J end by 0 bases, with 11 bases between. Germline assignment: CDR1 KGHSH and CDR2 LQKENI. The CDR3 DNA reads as TGTGCCAGCTCACTTTCCGGGACTAGCACAGATACGCAGTATTTT. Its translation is CASSLSGTSTDTQYF.

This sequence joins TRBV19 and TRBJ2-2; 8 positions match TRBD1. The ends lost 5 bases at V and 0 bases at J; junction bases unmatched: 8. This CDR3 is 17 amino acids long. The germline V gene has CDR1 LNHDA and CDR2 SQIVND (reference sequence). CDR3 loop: CASSSLRTGTNTGELFF. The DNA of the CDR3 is TGTGCCAGTAGTTCGCTGCGGACAGGGACGAACACCGGGGAGCTGTTTTTT.

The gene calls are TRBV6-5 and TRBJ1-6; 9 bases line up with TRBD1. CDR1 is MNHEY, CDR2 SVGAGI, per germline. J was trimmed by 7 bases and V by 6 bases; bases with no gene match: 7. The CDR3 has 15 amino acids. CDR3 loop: CASRWDRAANSPLHF. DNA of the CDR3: TGTGCCAGCAGATGGGACAGGGCGGCGAATTCACCCCTCCACTTT.